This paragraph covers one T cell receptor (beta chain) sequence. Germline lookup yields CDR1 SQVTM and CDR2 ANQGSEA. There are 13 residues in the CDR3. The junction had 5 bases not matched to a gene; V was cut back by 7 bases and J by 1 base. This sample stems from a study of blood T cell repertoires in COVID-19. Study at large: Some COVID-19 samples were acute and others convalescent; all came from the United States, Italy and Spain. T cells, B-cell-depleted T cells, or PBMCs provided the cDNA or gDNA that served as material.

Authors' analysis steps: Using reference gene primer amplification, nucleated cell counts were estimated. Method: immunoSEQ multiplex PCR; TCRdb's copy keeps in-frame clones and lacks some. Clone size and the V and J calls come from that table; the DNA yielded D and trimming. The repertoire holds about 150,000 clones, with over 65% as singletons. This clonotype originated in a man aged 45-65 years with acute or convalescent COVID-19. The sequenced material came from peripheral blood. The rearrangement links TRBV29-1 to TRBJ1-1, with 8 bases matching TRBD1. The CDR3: CSADRGGNTEAFF. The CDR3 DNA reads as TGCAGCGCCGACAGGGGTGGGAACACTGAAGCTTTCTTT.